This TCR beta chain was identified in a study of blood T cell repertoires in COVID-19. Overall study: The United States, Italy and Spain provided the acute and convalescent COVID-19 samples. T cells, B-cell-depleted T cells, or PBMCs supplied cDNA or gDNA.

Authors' data handling: Using reference gene primer amplification, nucleated cell counts were estimated. The assay was immunoSEQ multiplex PCR, and TCRdb's table has in-frame clones only and misses some. The V and J calls and clone size come from that table; D and trimming were worked out from the DNA. The data hold almost 35,000 clones, with 85% to 95% observed a single time. The germline gives CDR1 SEHNR, CDR2 FQNEAQ (reference sequence). The CDR3 covers 15 residues. Trimming cost V 3 bases and J 6 bases, with 17 bases left between them. This clone has only one observation. The chain links TRBV7-9 to TRBJ1-2, with D perhaps matching TRBD1 (6 bases). Sequencing was done on a sample of peripheral blood. The TCR sequence derives from a man aged 55 to 69 with active or convalescent COVID-19. CDR3 in amino acids: CASSLQGWGSDGYTF. CDR3 DNA: TGTGCCAGCAGCTTGCAGGGGTGGGGTAGCGATGGCTACACCTTC.